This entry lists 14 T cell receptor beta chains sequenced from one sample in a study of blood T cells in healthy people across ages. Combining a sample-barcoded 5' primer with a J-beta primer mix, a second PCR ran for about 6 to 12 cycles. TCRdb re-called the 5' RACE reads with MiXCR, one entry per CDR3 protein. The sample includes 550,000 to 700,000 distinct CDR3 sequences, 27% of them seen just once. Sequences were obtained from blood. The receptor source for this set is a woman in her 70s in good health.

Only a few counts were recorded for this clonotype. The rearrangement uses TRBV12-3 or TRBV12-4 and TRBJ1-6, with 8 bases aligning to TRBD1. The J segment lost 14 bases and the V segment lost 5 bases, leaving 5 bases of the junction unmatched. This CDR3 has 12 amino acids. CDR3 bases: TGTGCCAGCAGTGCGACAGGGGCAGCCCTCCACTTT. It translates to CASSATGAALHF.

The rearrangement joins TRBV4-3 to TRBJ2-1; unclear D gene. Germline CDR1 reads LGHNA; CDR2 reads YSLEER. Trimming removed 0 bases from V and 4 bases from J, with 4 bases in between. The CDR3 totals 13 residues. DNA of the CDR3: TGCGCCAGCAGCCAAGATTCGTACAATGAGCAGTTCTTC. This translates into CASSQDSYNEQFF.

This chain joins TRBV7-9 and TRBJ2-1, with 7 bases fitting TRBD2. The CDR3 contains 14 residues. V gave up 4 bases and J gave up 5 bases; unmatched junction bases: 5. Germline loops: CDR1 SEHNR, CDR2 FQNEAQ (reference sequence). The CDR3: CASSSRDYNNEQFF. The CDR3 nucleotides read TGTGCCAGCAGCTCCCGGGACTATAACAATGAGCAGTTCTTC. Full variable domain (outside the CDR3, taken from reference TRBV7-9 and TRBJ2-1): DTGVSQNPRHKITKRGQNVTFRCDPISEHNRLYWYRQTLGQGPEFLTYFQNEAQLEKSRLLSDRFSAERPKGSFSTLEIQRTEQGDSAMYLCASSSRDYNNEQFFGPGTRLTVL.

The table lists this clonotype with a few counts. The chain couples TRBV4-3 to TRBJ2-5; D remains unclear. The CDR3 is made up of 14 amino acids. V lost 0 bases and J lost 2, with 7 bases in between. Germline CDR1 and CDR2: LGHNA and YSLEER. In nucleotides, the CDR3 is TGCGCCAGCAGCCAAGATACATGGCAAGAGACCCAGTACTTC. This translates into CASSQDTWQETQYF.

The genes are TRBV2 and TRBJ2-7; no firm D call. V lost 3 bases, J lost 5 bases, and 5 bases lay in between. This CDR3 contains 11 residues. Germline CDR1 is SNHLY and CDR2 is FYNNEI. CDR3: CASSESHEQYF. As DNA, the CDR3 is TGTGCCAGCAGTGAGAGCCACGAGCAGTACTTC.

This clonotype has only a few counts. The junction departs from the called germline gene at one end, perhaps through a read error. The CDR3 is CASRRGRTVNTGELFF. CDR3 bases: TGTGCCAGCAGACGCGGCCGGACAGTGAACACTGGGGAGCTGTTTTTT. The chain employs TRBV28 and TRBJ2-2; TRBD1 is a possible D gene (6 bases). Germline loops: CDR1 MDHEN, CDR2 SYDVKM. The CDR3 totals 16 residues.

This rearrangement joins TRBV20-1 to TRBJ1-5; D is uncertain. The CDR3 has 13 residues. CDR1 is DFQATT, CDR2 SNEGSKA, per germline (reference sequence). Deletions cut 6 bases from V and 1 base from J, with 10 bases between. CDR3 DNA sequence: TGCAGTGCCACCCGAGGGAGCAATCAGCCCCAGCATTTT. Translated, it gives CSATRGSNQPQHF.

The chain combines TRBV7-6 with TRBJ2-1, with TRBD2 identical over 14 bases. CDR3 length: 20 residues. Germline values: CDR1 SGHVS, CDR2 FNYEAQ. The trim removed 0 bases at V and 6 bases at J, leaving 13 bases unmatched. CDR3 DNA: TGTGCCAGCAGCTTAGCCACCGGGACTAGCGGGGGTCAGCCCCTCAATGAGCAGTTCTTC. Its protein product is CASSLATGTSGGQPLNEQFF. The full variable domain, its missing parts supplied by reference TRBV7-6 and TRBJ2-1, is GAGVSQSPRYKVTKRGQDVALRCDPISGHVSLYWYRQALGQGPEFLTYFNYEAQQDKSGLPNDRFSAERPEGSISTLTIQRTEQRDSAMYRCASSLATGTSGGQPLNEQFFGPGTRLTVL.

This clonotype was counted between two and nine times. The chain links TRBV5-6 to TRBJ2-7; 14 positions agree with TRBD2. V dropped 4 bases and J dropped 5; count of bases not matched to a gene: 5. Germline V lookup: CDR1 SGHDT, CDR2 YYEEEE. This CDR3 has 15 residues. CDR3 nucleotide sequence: TGTGCCAGCAGCCCGGGACTAGCGGGGGACCACGAGCAGTACTTC. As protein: CASSPGLAGDHEQYF.

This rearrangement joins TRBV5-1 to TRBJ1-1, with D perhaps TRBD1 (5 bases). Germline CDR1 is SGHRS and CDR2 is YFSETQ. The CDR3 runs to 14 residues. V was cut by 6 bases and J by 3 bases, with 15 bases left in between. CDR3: CASTYSVGDTEAFF. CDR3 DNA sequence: TGCGCCAGCACCTACTCGGTAGGGGACACTGAAGCTTTCTTT.

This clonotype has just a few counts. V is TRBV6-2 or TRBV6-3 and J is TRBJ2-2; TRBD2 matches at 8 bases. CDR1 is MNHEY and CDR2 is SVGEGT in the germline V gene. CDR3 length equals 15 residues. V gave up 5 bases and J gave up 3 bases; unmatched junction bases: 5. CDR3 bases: TGTGCCAGCAGTCCCGGGACTAGAGACACCGGGGAGCTGTTTTTT. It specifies CASSPGTRDTGELFF.

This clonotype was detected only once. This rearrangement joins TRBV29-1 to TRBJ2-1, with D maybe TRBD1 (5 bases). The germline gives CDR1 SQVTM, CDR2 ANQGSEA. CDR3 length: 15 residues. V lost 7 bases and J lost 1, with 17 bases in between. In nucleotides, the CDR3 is TGCAGCGGGATCGTAGGGGTTAGGTCCTACAATGAGCAGTTCTTC. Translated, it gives CSGIVGVRSYNEQFF.

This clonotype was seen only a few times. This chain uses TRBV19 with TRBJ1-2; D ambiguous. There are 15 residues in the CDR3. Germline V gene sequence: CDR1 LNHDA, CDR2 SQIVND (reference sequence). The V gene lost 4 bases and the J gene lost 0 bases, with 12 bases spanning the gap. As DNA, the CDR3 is TGTGCCAGTAGTACCCCAGGCCTCGCTAACTATGGCTACACCTTC. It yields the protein CASSTPGLANYGYTF.

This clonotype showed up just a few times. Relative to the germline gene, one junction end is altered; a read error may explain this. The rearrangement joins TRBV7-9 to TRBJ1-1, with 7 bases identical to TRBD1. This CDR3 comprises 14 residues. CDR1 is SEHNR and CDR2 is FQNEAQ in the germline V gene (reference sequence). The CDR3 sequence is CTSRGSGTASEAFF. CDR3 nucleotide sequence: TGTACCAGCAGGGGGTCCGGGACAGCTTCTGAAGCTTTCTTT.